Shown below are 10 T cell receptor beta chains from a single sample sequenced in a study of CD8 T cells in ankylosing spondylitis. General study results and limits: Several highly homologous variants made up a TCR beta motif that seemed to typify ankylosing spondylitis blood.

Their antigens are not known. TCRdb reprocessed the 5' RACE reads with MiXCR, giving one entry per CDR3 protein. This sample has a few hundred thousand distinct CDR3 sequences, with approximately 20% found just once. Sequencing was done on a sample of blood, either unsorted or a sorted T cell fraction (not recorded which). These receptors were taken from a male donor with ankylosing spondylitis.

The rearrangement links TRBV9 to TRBJ2-3; no clear D gene. This CDR3 spans 11 amino acids. Germline V gene lookup returns CDR1 SGDLS and CDR2 YYNGEE. Trimming cost V 3 bases and J 9 bases, with 8 bases left between them. CDR3 amino acids: CASSADGTQYF. In DNA, the CDR3 is TGTGCCAGCAGCGCTGATGGAACGCAGTATTTT.

The V call is TRBV10-1, the J call TRBJ2-1; 8 nucleotides line up with TRBD2. The CDR3 is made up of 15 amino acids. Germline lookup yields CDR1 WNHNN and CDR2 SYGVQD (reference sequence). The V segment lost 5 bases and the J segment 1 base; nucleotides outside the gene matches: 4. CDR3 sequence (DNA): TGCGCCAGCAGTCGGGGGGGCCTTTCCTACAATGAGCAGTTCTTC. Protein product: CASSRGGLSYNEQFF.

This sequence joins TRBV6-1 and TRBJ2-3; 7 bases map to TRBD2. V lost 8 bases and J lost 4; bases outside the gene matches: 9. Per the germline V gene, CDR1 is MNHNS and CDR2 is SASEGT. The CDR3 spans 14 residues. The CDR3 reads CASGPSGAADTQYF. The CDR3 nucleotides are TGTGCCAGCGGACCTAGCGGTGCAGCAGATACGCAGTATTTT.

The genes are TRBV2 and TRBJ2-7, with 8 bases matching TRBD2. The V and J ends lost 10 bases and 2 bases, in that order; junction bases with no gene match: 7. CDR3 length: 13 residues. The V gene's germline CDR1 is SNHLY and CDR2 FYNNEI. The CDR3 protein is CATGGLGAYEQYF. CDR3 sequence (DNA): TGTGCCACCGGGGGACTAGGGGCCTACGAGCAGTACTTC.

The chain uses TRBV20-1 and TRBJ2-7; D unresolved. The germline V gene encodes CDR1 DFQATT and CDR2 SNEGSKA (reference sequence). Trimming cost V 3 bases and J 3 bases, with 18 bases left between them. CDR3 size: 15 residues. The chain's CDR3 is CSASPQTRTGYEQYF. CDR3 nucleotide sequence: TGCAGTGCTAGTCCACAGACTCGCACGGGCTACGAGCAGTACTTC.

This clonotype has more than one count but fewer than ten. This chain joins TRBV4-1 and TRBJ2-6; D is unresolved. Germline V gene data show CDR1 as MGHRA and CDR2 as YSYEKL. V lost 5 bases, J lost 1 base, and 6 bases lay in between. The CDR3 is made up of 14 amino acids. In nucleotides, the CDR3 is TGCGCCAGCAGCGAAAATTCTGGGGCCAACGTCCTGACTTTC. This sequence encodes CASSENSGANVLTF.

This chain uses TRBV29-1 with TRBJ2-1, with a possible D match to TRBD1 (6 bases). The CDR3 length is 13 residues. Germline assignment: CDR1 SQVTM and CDR2 ANQGSEA. Trimming cost V 4 bases and J 6 bases, with 13 bases left between them. Written as DNA, the CDR3 is TGCAGCGTTGCGTCCCAGGGGAGCAATGAGCAGTTCTTC. Amino acid sequence: CSVASQGSNEQFF.

The V and J genes are TRBV29-1 and TRBJ2-2; 8 nucleotides agree with TRBD2. The germline CDR1 and CDR2 sequences are SQVTM and ANQGSEA. The CDR3 contains 14 residues. With V trimmed by 4 bases and J by 3 bases, 4 bases remained unmatched. The CDR3 is CSVVAGMDTGELFF. CDR3 DNA sequence: TGCAGCGTTGTAGCGGGGATGGACACCGGGGAGCTGTTTTTT.

V and J are TRBV9 and TRBJ2-3; TRBD2 matches at 9 bases. Trimming removed 4 bases from V and 6 bases from J; junction bases left unmatched: 9. The CDR3 sequence is 15 residues long. Germline CDR1 and CDR2: SGDLS and YYNGEE. The CDR3 DNA follows: TGTGCCAGCAGCCAGAACGGACTAGCGTCTGATACGCAGTATTTT. It encodes CASSQNGLASDTQYF.

The chain carries TRBV14 and TRBJ2-3, with D tentatively TRBD1 or TRBD2 (5 bases each). Germline CDR1 reads SGHDN; CDR2 reads FVKESK. V dropped 1 base and J dropped 5 bases, with 13 bases sitting between them. The CDR3 sequence is 15 residues long. The CDR3 coding sequence is TGTGCCAGCAGCCAAGGAGTGGGGGTCGGAGATACGCAGTATTTT. Translation: CASSQGVGVGDTQYF.